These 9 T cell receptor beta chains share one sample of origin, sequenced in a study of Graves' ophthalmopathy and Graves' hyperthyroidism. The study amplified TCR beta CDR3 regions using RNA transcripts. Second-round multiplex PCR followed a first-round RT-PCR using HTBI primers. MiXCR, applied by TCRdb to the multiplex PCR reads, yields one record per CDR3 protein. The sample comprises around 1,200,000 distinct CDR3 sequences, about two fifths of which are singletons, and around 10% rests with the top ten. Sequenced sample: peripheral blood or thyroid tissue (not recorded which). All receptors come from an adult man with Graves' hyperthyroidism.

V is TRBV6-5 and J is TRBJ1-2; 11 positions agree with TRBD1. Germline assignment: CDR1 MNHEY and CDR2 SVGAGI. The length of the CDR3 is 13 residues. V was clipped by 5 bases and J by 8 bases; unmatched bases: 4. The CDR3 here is CASSVGQGGGYTF. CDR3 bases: TGTGCCAGCAGTGTGGGACAGGGGGGAGGCTACACCTTC.

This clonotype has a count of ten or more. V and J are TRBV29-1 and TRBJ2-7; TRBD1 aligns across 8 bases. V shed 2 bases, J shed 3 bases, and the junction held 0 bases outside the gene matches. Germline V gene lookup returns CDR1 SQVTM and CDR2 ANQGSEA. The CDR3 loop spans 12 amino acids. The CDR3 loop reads CSVETGGYEQYF. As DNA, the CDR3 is TGCAGCGTTGAAACAGGGGGCTACGAGCAGTACTTC.

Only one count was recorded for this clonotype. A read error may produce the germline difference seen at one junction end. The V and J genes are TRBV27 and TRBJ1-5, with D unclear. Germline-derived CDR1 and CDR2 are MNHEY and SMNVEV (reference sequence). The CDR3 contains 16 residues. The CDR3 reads CASSLRGPEGGQPHHF. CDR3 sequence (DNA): TGTGCCAGCAGTTTACGTGGCCCCGAAGGTGGTCAGCCCCATCATTTT.

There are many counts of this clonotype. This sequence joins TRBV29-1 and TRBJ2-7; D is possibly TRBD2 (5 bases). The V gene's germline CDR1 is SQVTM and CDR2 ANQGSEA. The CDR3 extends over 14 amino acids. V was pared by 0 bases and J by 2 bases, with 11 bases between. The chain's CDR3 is CSVEDRGEAYEQYF. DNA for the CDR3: TGCAGCGTTGAAGATCGGGGAGAAGCCTACGAGCAGTACTTC.

The CDR3 nucleotides read TGTGCCAGCAGCGCCGGAACTAGTTTGGGCGAGCAGTACTTC. Translating gives CASSAGTSLGEQYF. The chain is built from TRBV10-3 and TRBJ2-7; D is possibly TRBD2 (5 bases). V shed 10 bases and J shed 6 bases, with 22 bases lying between them. This CDR3 is 14 amino acids long. Germline CDR1 and CDR2: ENHRY and SYGVKD.

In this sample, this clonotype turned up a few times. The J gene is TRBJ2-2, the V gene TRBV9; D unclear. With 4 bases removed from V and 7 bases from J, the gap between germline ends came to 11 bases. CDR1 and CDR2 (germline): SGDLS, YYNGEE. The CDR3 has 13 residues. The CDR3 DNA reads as TGTGCCAGCAGCCGAGATCAAATCGGGGAGCTGTTTTTT. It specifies CASSRDQIGELFF. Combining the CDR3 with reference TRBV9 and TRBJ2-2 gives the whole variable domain DSGVTQTPKHLITATGQRVTLRCSPRSGDLSVYWYQQSLDQGLQFLIQYYNGEERAKGNILERFSAQQFPDLHSELNLSSLELGDSALYFCASSRDQIGELFFGEGSRLTVL.

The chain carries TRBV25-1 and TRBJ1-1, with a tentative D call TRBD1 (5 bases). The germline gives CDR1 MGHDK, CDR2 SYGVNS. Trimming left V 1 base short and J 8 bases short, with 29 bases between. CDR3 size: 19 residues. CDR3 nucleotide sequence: TGTGCCAGCAGTGAATTCCCGGGGCGGGGCCGTTACGATGAGTGGGAAGCTTTCTTT. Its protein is CASSEFPGRGRYDEWEAFF.

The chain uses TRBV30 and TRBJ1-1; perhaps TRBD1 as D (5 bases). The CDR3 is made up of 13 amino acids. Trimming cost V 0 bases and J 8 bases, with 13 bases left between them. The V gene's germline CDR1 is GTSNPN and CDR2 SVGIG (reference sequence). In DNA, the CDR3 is TGTGCCTGGAGTGTCATCAGGGAAAGCGAAGCTTTCTTT. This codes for CAWSVIRESEAFF.

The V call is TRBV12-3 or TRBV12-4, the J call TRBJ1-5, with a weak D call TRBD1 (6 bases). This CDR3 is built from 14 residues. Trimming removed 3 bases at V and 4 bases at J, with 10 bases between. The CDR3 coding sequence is TGTGCCAGCAGTTTCGGACAGACAAATCAGCCCCAGCATTTT. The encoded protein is CASSFGQTNQPQHF.